This T cell receptor beta chain was observed in a study of human versus mouse CDR3 diversity and MHC coevolution. General study findings and limits: The lowest clonal inequality scores came from most of the three human donors. On average, humans showed more CDR3 deletions and insertions than mice.

Using immunoSEQ multiplex PCR, the repertoire was profiled, and TCRdb retains in-frame clones only, with some absent. The table shows some 60,000 clones, with approximately 94% occurring only once. Of note for this clone: As yet, its antigen is unknown.

Naive CD4 T cells, CD45RO-negative and CD62L-positive, were flow-sorted from PBMCs. The sequence was obtained from a person between 55 and 69 years old in good health. Sample: naive CD4+ T cells from blood. The sample's subset: CD45RO-negative CD62L-positive naive CD4 T cells.

The CDR3 DNA follows: TGTGCCATCAGTGATACAGGGGAGGAGACCCAGTACTTC. This gives the protein CAISDTGEETQYF. This chain joins TRBV10-3 and TRBJ2-5, with 7 bases aligning to TRBD1. The CDR3 sequence is 13 residues long. Germline CDR1 ENHRY, CDR2 SYGVKD. Trimming at V came to 3 bases and at J to 5 bases, leaving 3 bases not matched to a gene.